The 21 T cell receptor beta chains below come from one sample, sequenced in a study of T cell repertoires in cytomegalovirus infection. TCRdb recomputed calls from the reads with MiXCR, one row per CDR3 protein. The table has more than 400,000 distinct CDR3 sequences, around 27% seen once. The sample consisted of PBMCs. The source is a human donor in good health (CMV status not recorded). Some clones in this sample may be carry-over from other donors' samples.

This clonotype has a single count. This chain connects TRBV12-3 or TRBV12-4 to TRBJ2-1; 9 nucleotides agree with TRBD2. This CDR3 comprises 15 residues. Germline trimming cut 5 bases from V and 4 bases from J; bases unmatched to any gene: 6. In DNA form, the CDR3 reads TGTGCCAGCAGTACCCCGGGACTAGCTTACAATGAGCAGTTCTTC. Its protein is CASSTPGLAYNEQFF.

The chain combines TRBV2 with TRBJ1-1; unclear D gene. CDR3 length: 13 residues. Germline CDR1 is SNHLY and CDR2 is FYNNEI. Trimming took 7 bases from V and 5 from J, leaving 14 bases between them. CDR3 sequence: CASMVGPKTEAFF. The CDR3 DNA is TGTGCCAGCATGGTCGGGCCCAAGACTGAAGCTTTCTTT.

In this sample, this clonotype turned up many times. The V gene is TRBV7-2, the J gene TRBJ2-1, with D unclear. The CDR3 consists of 12 residues. Trimming left V 5 bases short and J 9 bases short, with 11 bases between. The V gene's germline CDR1 is SGHTA and CDR2 FQGNSA. In nucleotides, the CDR3 is TGTGCCAGCAGCCCCCTACCTGCTGAGCAGTTCTTC. It codes for CASSPLPAEQFF.

This clonotype has just a few counts. The V and J genes are TRBV12-3 or TRBV12-4 and TRBJ2-1, with 9 positions matching TRBD2. The length of the CDR3 is 18 residues. The V gene end was trimmed by 6 bases and the J gene end by 7 bases; junction bases not matched to a gene: 19. The CDR3 nucleotides read TGTGCCAGCAGCCAGGGGGGTAGCGGGAGTAGGTGGGCAAATGAGCAGTTCTTC. Translated, it gives CASSQGGSGSRWANEQFF.

At least ten counts were recorded for this clonotype. V gene TRBV7-8 combines with J gene TRBJ1-6, with D unresolved. The germline V gene has CDR1 SGHVS and CDR2 FQNEAQ. This CDR3 has 13 residues. The germline V and J ends were trimmed by 0 bases and 11 bases, with 8 bases remaining between them. DNA for the CDR3: TGTGCCAGCAGCTTAGCGCCGGGTGCACCCCTCCACTTT. This gives the protein CASSLAPGAPLHF. The whole variable domain, filled in from reference TRBV7-8 and TRBJ1-6, reads GAGVSQSPRYKVAKRGQDVALRCDPISGHVSLFWYQQALGQGPEFLTYFQNEAQLDKSGLPSDRFFAERPEGSVSTLKIQRTQQEDSAVYLCASSLAPGAPLHFGNGTRLTVT.

The table lists this clonotype with a few counts. This rearrangement joins TRBV5-1 to TRBJ2-5, with 7 bases lining up with TRBD1. J was trimmed by 0 bases and V by 3 bases; bases with no gene match: 11. The CDR3 length is 17 residues. Germline V CDR1 and CDR2: SGHRS, YFSETQ. The CDR3 sequence is CASSSDRVKLYQETQYF. The CDR3 nucleotides read TGCGCCAGCAGCTCAGACAGGGTCAAACTGTACCAAGAGACCCAGTACTTC.

This clonotype was detected many times. This rearrangement joins TRBV11-3 to TRBJ2-1, with D perhaps TRBD2 (5 bases). V was pared by 1 base and J by 8 bases, with 15 bases between. CDR1 is SGHNT and CDR2 is YENEEA in the germline V gene. The CDR3 is 15 amino acids. In DNA, the CDR3 is TGTGCCAGCAGCTTAGGGTTAGGGAGAAGCTATGAGCAGTTCTTC. Its translation: CASSLGLGRSYEQFF.

This sequence joins TRBV30 and TRBJ2-7; 7 nucleotides match TRBD2. V was pared by 0 bases and J by 7 bases, with 9 bases of the junction left unmatched. Looked up from germline, CDR1 is GTSNPN and CDR2 is SVGIG (reference sequence). The CDR3 totals 14 residues. CDR3 sequence reads: CAWSVYPGGGEQYF. The DNA for the CDR3 is TGTGCCTGGAGTGTATACCCCGGCGGGGGAGAGCAGTACTTC. Looking up the rest from reference TRBV30 and TRBJ2-7 gives the full variable domain: SQTIHQWPATLVQPVGSPLSLECTVEGTSNPNLYWYRQAAGRGLQLLFYSVGIGQISSEVPQNLSASRPQDRQFILSSKKLLLSDSGFYLCAWSVYPGGGEQYFGPGTRLTVT.

This rearrangement joins TRBV4-1 to TRBJ2-1; possible D gene TRBD2, 7 bases. The CDR3 covers 14 residues. Germline-derived CDR1 and CDR2 are MGHRA and YSYEKL. V lost 1 base to trimming and J lost 15 bases, with 19 bases between them. The CDR3 reads CASSQAWGGARSFF. The CDR3 DNA sequence: TGCGCCAGCAGCCAAGCCTGGGGGGGGGCACGGTCGTTCTTC.

Only a few counts were recorded for this clonotype. The chain combines TRBV10-3 with TRBJ2-5, with D uncertain. The germline gives CDR1 ENHRY, CDR2 SYGVKD. There are 16 residues in the CDR3. Trimming pared 5 bases from V and 1 base from J, leaving 17 bases between. The CDR3 reads CAISPAASTGQETQYF. CDR3 DNA: TGTGCCATCAGTCCCGCAGCCTCGACGGGCCAAGAGACCCAGTACTTC.

The chain carries TRBV7-2 and TRBJ2-3; no firm D call. Deletions cut 4 bases from V and 4 bases from J, with 21 bases between. The length of the CDR3 is 17 residues. CDR1 is SGHTA and CDR2 is FQGNSA in the germline V gene. The CDR3 bases are TGTGCCAGCAGCTCCGTGGCGAAATCAGTTGAGTCAGATACGCAGTATTTT. Protein: CASSSVAKSVESDTQYF. The complete variable domain, with remaining parts taken from reference TRBV7-2 and TRBJ2-3, reads GAGVSQSPSNKVTEKGKDVELRCDPISGHTALYWYRQSLGQGLEFLIYFQGNSAPDKSGLPSDRFSAERTGGSVSTLTIQRTQQEDSAVYLCASSSVAKSVESDTQYFGPGTRLTVL.

This clonotype has just a few counts. The gene calls are TRBV12-3 or TRBV12-4 and TRBJ1-2; no clear D gene. The CDR3 loop spans 13 amino acids. Trimming removed 6 bases at V and 4 bases at J, with 12 bases between. Written as DNA, the CDR3 is TGTGCCAGCAGATATCACAACGTCTATGGCTACACCTTC. The encoded protein is CASRYHNVYGYTF.

There are many counts of this clonotype. The CDR3 coding sequence is TGTGCCAGCAGTCCGCAGTCTAGCGGAGTCACAGATACGCAGTATTTT. This encodes CASSPQSSGVTDTQYF. The chain recombines TRBV12-3 or TRBV12-4 with TRBJ2-3, with 7 bases aligning to TRBD2. The trim removed 5 bases at V and 2 bases at J, leaving 10 bases unmatched. The CDR3 runs to 16 residues.

Of note for this clonotype: Given a much more abundant clone one base away, this may be a read error. The chain employs TRBV7-2 and TRBJ2-1; no clear D gene. Per germline, CDR1 SGHTA and CDR2 FQGNSA. V lost 6 bases and J lost 7, with 10 bases in between. The CDR3 has 12 residues. The CDR3: CASSPLDNEQFF. CDR3 nucleotides: TGTGCCAGCAGTCCTCTAGATAATGAGCAGTTCTTC.

The chain is built from TRBV11-3 and TRBJ2-1; D unresolved. The CDR3 runs 13 residues. V dropped 4 bases and J dropped 13 bases, with 17 bases sitting between them. Germline-derived CDR1 and CDR2 are SGHNT and YENEEA. The CDR3, as DNA: TGTGCCAGCAGCTCCCGCGGTGACCCTCACCAGTTCTTC. It specifies CASSSRGDPHQFF.

A few counts support this clonotype. CDR3 amino acids: CSARTGANEKLFF. For the CDR3, the DNA is TGCAGTGCTAGGACAGGGGCTAATGAAAAACTGTTTTTT. V gene TRBV20-1 combines with J gene TRBJ1-4; 8 nucleotides agree with TRBD1. This CDR3 comprises 13 residues. Per germline, CDR1 DFQATT and CDR2 SNEGSKA (reference sequence). The J segment lost 3 bases and the V segment lost 3 bases, leaving 0 bases of the junction unmatched.

The sample holds a few counts of this clonotype. The CDR3 loop reads CASSQGLTGGNQPQHF. The CDR3 DNA reads TGCGCCAGCAGCCAAGGGCTAACAGGGGGGAATCAGCCCCAGCATTTT. The chain employs TRBV4-1 and TRBJ1-5; 8 bases agree with TRBD1. The CDR3 runs 16 residues. The V and J ends lost 1 base and 4 bases, in that order; junction bases with no gene match: 6. CDR1 is MGHRA, CDR2 YSYEKL, per germline.

V gene TRBV7-3 combines with J gene TRBJ1-1; possible D gene TRBD1, 5 bases. The length of the CDR3 is 14 residues. CDR1 is SGHTA, CDR2 FQGTGA, per germline. With 3 bases removed from V and 5 bases from J, the gap between germline ends came to 13 bases. CDR3 nucleotides: TGTGCCAGCAGCTTCCCAGGGTTAGATACTGAAGCTTTCTTT. This translates into CASSFPGLDTEAFF.

The table lists this clonotype with many counts. The chain uses TRBV10-3 and TRBJ2-1, with 10 bases identical to TRBD2. J gave up 7 bases and V 4 bases, and 13 bases lay outside the gene matches. Germline V gives CDR1 ENHRY, CDR2 SYGVKD. The CDR3 sequence is 17 residues long. The CDR3 DNA is TGTGCCATCAGTGGCCTAGCGGGAGCGGGAGATAGGAATGAGCAGTTCTTC. The encoded protein is CAISGLAGAGDRNEQFF.

This clonotype was seen a handful of times. The V gene is TRBV12-3 or TRBV12-4, the J gene TRBJ1-6; D unresolved. V lost 2 bases and J lost 6, with 5 bases in between. The CDR3 contains 13 residues. DNA for the CDR3: TGTGCCAGCAGTTTAATACTTAATTCACCCCTCCACTTT. Its translation is CASSLILNSPLHF.

The chain employs TRBV4-2 and TRBJ2-1, with TRBD2 identical over 10 bases. The germline V gene encodes CDR1 LGHNA and CDR2 YNFKEQ. The CDR3 consists of 15 residues. The V gene end was trimmed by 0 bases and the J gene end by 15 bases; junction bases not matched to a gene: 11. CDR3 residues: CASSQDLTSGSPRFF. The CDR3 DNA sequence: TGTGCCAGCAGCCAAGATCTGACTAGCGGGTCTCCACGGTTCTTC.